The next 17 T cell receptor beta chains were all read from a single sample in a study of identical twins. Each CDR3 protein is one row after TCRdb ran MiXCR on the 5' RACE reads. The table has some 320,000 distinct CDR3 sequences, more than 9% seen once. This sample also appeared in a second study, on yellow fever vaccine responses in identical twins.

The sample comprised CD8+ T cells sorted from blood. The receptors originated from a woman in her late teens or twenties in good health.

The genes are TRBV27 and TRBJ1-2, with D possibly being TRBD1 (6 bases). V was clipped by 2 bases and J by 6 bases, with 10 bases between them. CDR1 is MNHEY, CDR2 SMNVEV, per germline (reference sequence). This CDR3 comprises 13 residues. CDR3 DNA sequence: TGTGCCAGCAGTTTAATCGGGGGCCATGGCTACACCTTC. It yields the protein CASSLIGGHGYTF.

This clonotype was counted at least ten times. V and J are TRBV10-3 and TRBJ2-1; TRBD1 matches 7 bases. This CDR3 is 17 amino acids long. After removal of 7 bases from V and 5 bases from J, the junction contained 17 bases not matched to a gene. Germline CDR1 reads ENHRY; CDR2 reads SYGVKD. As DNA, the CDR3 is TGTGCCATCACCCGGGACAGCGGACAGAATTTGGACAATGAGCAGTTCTTC. Translated, it gives CAITRDSGQNLDNEQFF.

This clonotype was detected only a few times. V is TRBV6-6 and J is TRBJ2-3; D is unclear. Trimming cost V 0 bases and J 3 bases, with 4 bases left between them. Germline V lookup: CDR1 MNHNY, CDR2 SVGAGI (reference sequence). This CDR3 has 13 amino acids. This CDR3 reads CASSYSETDTQYF. CDR3 sequence (DNA): TGTGCCAGCAGTTACTCGGAGACAGATACGCAGTATTTT.

The V gene is TRBV11-2, the J gene TRBJ2-1; D possibly uses TRBD1 or TRBD2 (5 bases each). This CDR3 has 17 residues. The germline V and J ends were trimmed by 5 bases and 3 bases, with 20 bases remaining between them. Germline loops: CDR1 SGHAT, CDR2 FQNNGV. Written as DNA, the CDR3 is TGTGCCAGCAGCGCACGAGGGACGGGGCCCGTCTACAATGAGCAGTTCTTC. Amino acid sequence: CASSARGTGPVYNEQFF.

The chain employs TRBV5-1 and TRBJ2-5; no firm D call. The CDR3 spans 15 residues. Between the trimmed V and J ends, which lost 4 bases and 2 bases, there was a span of 15 bases. CDR1 SGHRS and CDR2 YFSETQ come from the germline V gene. The CDR3 nucleotides read TGCGCCAGCAGCCAAGACGGACGGTTACAAGAGACCCAGTACTTC. Translated, it gives CASSQDGRLQETQYF.

This rearrangement joins TRBV7-8 to TRBJ1-3, with a tentative D call TRBD1 (5 bases). Germline lookup yields CDR1 SGHVS and CDR2 FQNEAQ. V was cut by 0 bases and J by 4 bases, with 13 bases left in between. The CDR3 covers 16 residues. The CDR3 region is CASSLAALGAGNTIYF. As DNA, the CDR3 is TGTGCCAGCAGCTTAGCGGCGCTAGGGGCGGGAAACACCATATATTTT.

This clonotype was seen more than once but under ten times. The rearrangement uses TRBV6-1 and TRBJ2-1; 7 bases align to TRBD2. Per germline, CDR1 MNHNS and CDR2 SASEGT. J gave up 7 bases and V 8 bases, and 8 bases lay outside the gene matches. The CDR3 covers 13 residues. The CDR3 loop reads CASSGTSVNEQFF. The CDR3 coding sequence is TGTGCCAGCTCCGGTACTAGCGTTAATGAGCAGTTCTTC.

This clonotype was seen more than once but under ten times. The rearrangement uses TRBV29-1 and TRBJ2-7, with unresolved D. V was cut by 3 bases and J by 0 bases, with 9 bases left in between. Per germline, CDR1 SQVTM and CDR2 ANQGSEA. The CDR3 runs to 13 residues. CDR3 protein: CSVEMGGSYEQYF. DNA of the CDR3: TGCAGCGTTGAGATGGGCGGCTCCTACGAGCAGTACTTC.

Many counts were recorded for this clonotype. The genes are TRBV6-5 and TRBJ1-6; D is ambiguous. The CDR3 contains 16 residues. CDR1 is MNHEY, CDR2 SVGAGI, per germline. Trimming cost V 2 bases and J 10 bases, with 18 bases left between them. The CDR3 bases are TGTGCCAGCAGTTACCGTAGACGGACCTATAGGTCACCCCTCCACTTT. It specifies CASSYRRRTYRSPLHF.

The chain joins TRBV7-9 to TRBJ2-7; 7 bases are a match to TRBD2. The ends lost 11 bases at V and 4 bases at J; junction bases unmatched: 11. The CDR3 has 13 amino acids. Germline loops: CDR1 SEHNR, CDR2 FQNEAQ (reference sequence). The CDR3 DNA is TGTGCCGCAGGCGGGGGAGTAGTGTACGAGCAGTACTTC. Translating it yields CAAGGGVVYEQYF.

This clonotype appeared a few times. The chain recombines TRBV20-1 with TRBJ1-6; no clear D. CDR3 size: 13 residues. Trimming cost V 3 bases and J 8 bases, with 11 bases left between them. CDR1 is DFQATT and CDR2 is SNEGSKA in the germline V gene (reference sequence). The CDR3 nucleotides are TGCAGTGCTAGGTCGACGGAATATTCACCCCTCCACTTT. Protein product: CSARSTEYSPLHF.

V is TRBV27 and J is TRBJ2-3; D is possibly TRBD1 or TRBD2 (6 bases each). Germline V gives CDR1 MNHEY, CDR2 SMNVEV (reference sequence). Trimming removed 5 bases from V and 8 bases from J, with 8 bases in between. CDR3 length equals 11 residues. The chain's CDR3 is CASSKGGTQYF. The CDR3 DNA is TGTGCCAGCAGTAAGGGGGGTACGCAGTATTTT.

The V call is TRBV27, the J call TRBJ1-2; perhaps TRBD1 as D (6 bases). V dropped 3 bases and J dropped 8 bases, with 19 bases sitting between them. Germline V gene data show CDR1 as MNHEY and CDR2 as SMNVEV (reference sequence). This CDR3 has 15 amino acids. CDR3 sequence: CASSFWSGDVEGYTF. For the CDR3, the DNA is TGTGCCAGCAGTTTTTGGTCAGGGGACGTTGAGGGCTACACCTTC.

This clonotype showed up many times. V and J are TRBV7-9 and TRBJ2-1, with a tentative D call TRBD1 (5 bases). CDR3 size: 12 residues. Germline CDR1 reads SEHNR; CDR2 reads FQNEAQ (reference sequence). Trimming removed 2 bases at V and 8 bases at J, with 7 bases between. The CDR3 nucleotides are TGTGCCAGCAGCTTACAGGGCGATGAGCAGTTCTTC. Its translation is CASSLQGDEQFF.

CDR3 sequence reads: CASSLPSTYEQYF. The CDR3 coding sequence is TGTGCCAGCAGTTTACCCAGTACTTACGAGCAGTACTTC. V and J are TRBV28 and TRBJ2-7; unclear D gene. CDR1 is MDHEN and CDR2 is SYDVKM in the germline V gene. V lost 2 bases and J lost 4, with 9 bases in between. The CDR3 sequence is 13 residues long.

As concerns this clonotype: An end of the junction does not agree with germline; a read error may underlie this. The gene calls are TRBV12-3 or TRBV12-4 and TRBJ2-3, with TRBD2 matching 7 bases. The CDR3 contains 18 residues. CDR3 amino acids: CTSSLFTSVAGSTDTQYF. CDR3 bases: TGTACCAGCAGTTTATTCACTAGCGTCGCAGGTAGCACAGATACGCAGTATTTT.

This clonotype was seen a few times. The CDR3 reads CASSLESVSYNEQFF. Written as DNA, the CDR3 is TGTGCCAGCAGCTTGGAATCGGTCTCCTACAATGAGCAGTTCTTC. The chain couples TRBV4-2 to TRBJ2-1, with D hard to call. V was pared by 5 bases and J by 0 bases, with 11 bases between. The germline V gene encodes CDR1 LGHNA and CDR2 YNFKEQ. CDR3 length: 15 residues.